This TCR beta chain was retrieved from a study of shared clonotypes between healthy human individuals. General study findings and limits: The study found lower generation probabilities in non-shared clonotypes than in those shared by all four donors. Approximately 5.1% was the fraction of naive CD4 clonotypes found shared across a handful of donors. Sequencing of the sorted subsets was shown by rarefaction to be incomplete despite large depth.

Regarding this clone: Its antigen is not identified.

This CDR3 region has 15 residues. The V end was cut by 0 bases, the J end by 7 bases, with 16 bases between. Germline CDR1 and CDR2: SGHRS and YFSETQ. Here immunoSEQ multiplex PCR was the method, and the copy in TCRdb shows in-frame clones only, minus some. The data hold some 2.3 million clones, with more than 85% observed a single time. Sequencing was performed on naive CD4+ T cells from PBMCs. Subset indicated: CD45RA+ positively selected. The rearrangement links TRBV5-1 to TRBJ1-1; D gene unclear. This receptor was taken from a man younger than 35 in good health. Some clones in this sample may be carry-over from other donors' samples. The CDR3 is CASSLEGGQVLEAFF. As DNA, the CDR3 is TGCGCCAGCAGCTTGGAAGGCGGGCAGGTCCTTGAAGCTTTCTTT.